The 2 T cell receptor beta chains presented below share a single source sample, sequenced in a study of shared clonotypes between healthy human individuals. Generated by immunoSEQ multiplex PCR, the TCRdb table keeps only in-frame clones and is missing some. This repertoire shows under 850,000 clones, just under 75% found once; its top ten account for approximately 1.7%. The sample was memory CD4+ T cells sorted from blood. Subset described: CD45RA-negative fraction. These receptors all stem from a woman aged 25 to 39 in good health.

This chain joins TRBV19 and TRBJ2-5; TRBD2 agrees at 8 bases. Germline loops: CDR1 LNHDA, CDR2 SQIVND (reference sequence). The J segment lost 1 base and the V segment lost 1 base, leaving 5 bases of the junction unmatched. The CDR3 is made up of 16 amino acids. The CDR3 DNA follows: TGTGCCAGTAGTATAGGTACTAGCGGCCGCCAAGAGACCCAGTACTTC. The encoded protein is CASSIGTSGRQETQYF.

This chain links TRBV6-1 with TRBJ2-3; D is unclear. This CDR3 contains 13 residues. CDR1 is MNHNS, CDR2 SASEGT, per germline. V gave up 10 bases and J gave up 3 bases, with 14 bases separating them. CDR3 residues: CATNGQNTDTQYF. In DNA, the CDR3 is TGTGCCACTAATGGGCAGAATACAGATACGCAGTATTTT.